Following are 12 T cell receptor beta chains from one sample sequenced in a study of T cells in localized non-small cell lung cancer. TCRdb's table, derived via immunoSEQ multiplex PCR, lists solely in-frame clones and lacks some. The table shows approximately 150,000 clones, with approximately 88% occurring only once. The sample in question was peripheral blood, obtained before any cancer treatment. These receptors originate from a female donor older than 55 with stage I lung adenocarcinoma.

The CDR3 is CATIPGVDEQYF. The CDR3 region has the DNA TGTGCCACCATCCCCGGGGTCGACGAGCAGTACTTC. V and J are TRBV7-9 and TRBJ2-7; D is possibly TRBD2 (5 bases). Germline-derived CDR1 and CDR2 are SEHNR and FQNEAQ (reference sequence). There are 12 residues in the CDR3. The germline V and J ends were trimmed by 10 bases and 5 bases, with 15 bases remaining between them. Supplemented by reference TRBV7-9 and TRBJ2-7, the full variable domain reads DTGVSQNPRHKITKRGQNVTFRCDPISEHNRLYWYRQTLGQGPEFLTYFQNEAQLEKSRLLSDRFSAERPKGSFSTLEIQRTEQGDSAMYLCATIPGVDEQYFGPGTRLTVT.

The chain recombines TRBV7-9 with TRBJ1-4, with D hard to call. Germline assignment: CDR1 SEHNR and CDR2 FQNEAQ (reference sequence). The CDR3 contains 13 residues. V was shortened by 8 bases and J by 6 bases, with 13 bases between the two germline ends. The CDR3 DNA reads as TGTGCCAGCTCCCGAGGTATTGATGAAAAACTGTTTTTT. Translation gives CASSRGIDEKLFF.

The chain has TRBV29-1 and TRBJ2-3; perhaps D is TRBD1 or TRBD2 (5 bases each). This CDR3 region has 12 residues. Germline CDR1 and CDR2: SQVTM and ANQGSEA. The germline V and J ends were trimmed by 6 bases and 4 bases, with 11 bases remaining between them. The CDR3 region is CSVSQGPDTQYF. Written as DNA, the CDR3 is TGCAGCGTATCCCAGGGACCAGATACGCAGTATTTT.

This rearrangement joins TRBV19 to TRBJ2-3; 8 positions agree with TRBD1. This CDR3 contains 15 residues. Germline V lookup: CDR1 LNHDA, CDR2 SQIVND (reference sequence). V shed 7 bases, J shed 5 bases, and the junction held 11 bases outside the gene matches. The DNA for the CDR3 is TGTGCCAGTAATTTGGGGACAGGCGGAGGAGATACGCAGTATTTT. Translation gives CASNLGTGGGDTQYF.

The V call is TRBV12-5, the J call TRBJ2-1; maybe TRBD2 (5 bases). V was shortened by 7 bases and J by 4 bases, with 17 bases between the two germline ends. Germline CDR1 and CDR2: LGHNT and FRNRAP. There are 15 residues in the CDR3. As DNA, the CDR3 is TGTGCTAGTGCCCCTAGCAGAGTGATTTACAATGAGCAGTTCTTC. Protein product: CASAPSRVIYNEQFF.

In DNA, the CDR3 is TGTGCCAGCAGTGGGACACTAGCTCCCTACGAGCAGTACTTC. It is translated as CASSGTLAPYEQYF. This chain uses TRBV27 with TRBJ2-7; D tentatively reads TRBD1 or TRBD2 (6 bases each). CDR1 MNHEY and CDR2 SMNVEV come from the germline V gene (reference sequence). The CDR3 length is 14 residues. Deletions cut 5 bases from V and 2 bases from J, with 13 bases between.

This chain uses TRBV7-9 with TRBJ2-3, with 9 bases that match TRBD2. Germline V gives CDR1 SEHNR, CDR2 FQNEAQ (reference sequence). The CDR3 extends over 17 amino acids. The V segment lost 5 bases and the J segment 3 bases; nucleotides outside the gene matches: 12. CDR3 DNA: TGTGCCAGCAGCCCAGGGGCTAGCGGGACGAAAACAGATACGCAGTATTTT. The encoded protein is CASSPGASGTKTDTQYF.

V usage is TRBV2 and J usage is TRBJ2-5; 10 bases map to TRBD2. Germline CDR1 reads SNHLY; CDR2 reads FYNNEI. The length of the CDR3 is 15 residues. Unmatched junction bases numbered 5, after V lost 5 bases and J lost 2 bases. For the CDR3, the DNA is TGTGCCAGCAGTTTACTAGCGGGAACACAAGAGACCCAGTACTTC. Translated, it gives CASSLLAGTQETQYF.

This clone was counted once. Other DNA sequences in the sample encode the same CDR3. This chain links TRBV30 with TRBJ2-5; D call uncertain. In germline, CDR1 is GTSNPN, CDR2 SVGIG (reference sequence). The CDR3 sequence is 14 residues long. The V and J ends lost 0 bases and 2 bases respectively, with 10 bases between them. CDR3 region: CAWSVLLGQETQYF. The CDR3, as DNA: TGTGCCTGGAGTGTACTTCTAGGGCAAGAGACCCAGTACTTC. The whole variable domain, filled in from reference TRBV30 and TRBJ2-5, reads SQTIHQWPATLVQPVGSPLSLECTVEGTSNPNLYWYRQAAGRGLQLLFYSVGIGQISSEVPQNLSASRPQDRQFILSSKKLLLSDSGFYLCAWSVLLGQETQYFGPGTRLLVL.

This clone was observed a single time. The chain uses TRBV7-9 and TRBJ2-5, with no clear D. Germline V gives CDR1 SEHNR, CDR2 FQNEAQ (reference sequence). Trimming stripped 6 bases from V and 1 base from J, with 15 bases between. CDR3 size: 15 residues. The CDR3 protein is CASSHRNPFQETQYF. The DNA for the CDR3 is TGTGCCAGCAGTCACCGTAATCCGTTCCAAGAGACCCAGTACTTC.

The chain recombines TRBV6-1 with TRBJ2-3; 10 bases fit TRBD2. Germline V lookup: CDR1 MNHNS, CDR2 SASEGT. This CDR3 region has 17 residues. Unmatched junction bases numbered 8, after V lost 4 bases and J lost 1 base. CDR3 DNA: TGTGCCAGCAGTGCACTAGCGGGACCCTACCGCACAGATACGCAGTATTTT. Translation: CASSALAGPYRTDTQYF.

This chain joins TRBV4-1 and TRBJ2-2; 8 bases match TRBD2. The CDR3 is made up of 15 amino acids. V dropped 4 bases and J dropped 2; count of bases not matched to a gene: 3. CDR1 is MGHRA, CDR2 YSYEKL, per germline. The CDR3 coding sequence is TGCGCCAGCAGCCTAGCGGGATTTAACACCGGGGAGCTGTTTTTT. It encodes CASSLAGFNTGELFF.